This TCR beta chain was sequenced during a study of shared clonotypes between healthy human individuals. The study's findings and limits: Naive subsets usually exceeded memory subsets in estimated richness.

The assay was run at deep level. Produced via immunoSEQ multiplex PCR; TCRdb's table is partial and in-frame only. The sample has about 2,200,000 clones, roughly 91% seen once; the top ten hold more than 1.5%. As defined, naive CD8 cells were CD45RO-negative and positively selected for CCR7, with terminally differentiated effector memory CD45RA+ cells excluded. Comment on this clone: Antigen unknown.

V was cut by 2 bases and J by 2 bases, with 13 bases left in between. The CDR3 is 15 residues long. The germline V gene encodes CDR1 MNHNY and CDR2 SVGAGI (reference sequence). Source material: naive CD8+ T cells from PBMCs. The J gene is TRBJ2-7, the V gene TRBV6-6; D possibly matches TRBD1 or TRBD2 (5 bases each). The receptor comes from a man between 18 and 35 years old in good health. Some clones in this sample may be carry-over from other donors' samples. The CDR3 is CASSYQPGLTYEQYF. The CDR3 DNA sequence: TGTGCCAGCAGTTACCAGCCGGGGCTCACCTACGAGCAGTACTTC.